Presented here are 23 T cell receptor beta chains from one specimen sequenced in a study of OX40 agonist ivuxolimab in advanced cancers. Clones were read by immunoSEQ multiplex PCR, and TCRdb kept only the in-frame ones, dropping some. The sample has about 140,000 clones; just over 90% are singletons. The material sequenced was CD4+ or CD8+ T cells sorted from blood, taken in a trial of the OX40 agonist ivuxolimab. These receptors all stem from an adult with an advanced solid tumor such as melanoma, head and neck, liver or kidney cancer.

Comment on this clone: An end of the junction differs from the germline gene, which may be a read error. V usage is TRBV5-1 and J usage is TRBJ2-1; D call uncertain. Germline V gives CDR1 SGHRS, CDR2 YFSETQ. The length of the CDR3 is 15 residues. The CDR3 loop reads CTSTSTGSSYNEQFF. The CDR3 DNA reads as TGCACCAGCACGTCGACCGGTTCCTCCTACAATGAGCAGTTCTTC.

This chain connects TRBV7-2 to TRBJ2-2, with D maybe TRBD1 (5 bases). This CDR3 spans 14 amino acids. From germline, CDR1 is SGHTA and CDR2 FQGNSA. The germline V and J ends were trimmed by 5 bases and 3 bases, with 10 bases remaining between them. The CDR3 region is CASSRQRDTGELFF. The CDR3 nucleotides read TGTGCCAGCAGCCGACAGAGAGACACCGGGGAGCTGTTTTTT.

This sequence joins TRBV9 and TRBJ2-2; D possibly corresponds to TRBD2 (5 bases). V dropped 0 bases and J dropped 7 bases, with 13 bases sitting between them. Germline lookup yields CDR1 SGDLS and CDR2 YYNGEE. The CDR3 has 15 residues. The CDR3 nucleotides read TGTGCCAGCAGCGTAGTGTCGGGATTGGGCGGGGAGCTGTTTTTT. Protein sequence: CASSVVSGLGGELFF.

The V gene is TRBV25-1, the J gene TRBJ2-3; TRBD2 might be the D (5 bases). With 2 bases removed from V and 0 bases from J, the gap between germline ends came to 12 bases. Germline loops: CDR1 MGHDK, CDR2 SYGVNS. The CDR3 contains 16 residues. The DNA of the CDR3 is TGTGCCAGCAGTGAAGTTGGGCGGACTAGCACAGATACGCAGTATTTT. This translates into CASSEVGRTSTDTQYF.

The gene calls are TRBV7-3 and TRBJ2-7; D unclear. Per germline, CDR1 SGHTA and CDR2 FQGTGA. V gave up 0 bases and J gave up 0 bases, with 6 bases separating them. The CDR3 consists of 14 residues. CDR3 bases: TGTGCCAGCAGCTTAACCCGGAACTCCTACGAGCAGTACTTC. It is translated as CASSLTRNSYEQYF.

This chain joins TRBV9 and TRBJ2-5; D tentatively fits TRBD1 or TRBD2 (6 bases each). This CDR3 spans 15 amino acids. CDR1 is SGDLS, CDR2 YYNGEE, per germline. V lost 0 bases and J lost 5, with 14 bases in between. DNA of the CDR3: TGTGCCAGCAGCGTAGTTTCGGGGGCACGGGAGACCCAGTACTTC. Encoded protein: CASSVVSGARETQYF.

The chain has TRBV7-9 and TRBJ1-1; 9 bases line up with TRBD1. The CDR3 is 14 amino acids. Looked up from germline, CDR1 is SEHNR and CDR2 is FQNEAQ (reference sequence). V trimming: 5 bases; J trimming: 3 bases; junction bases outside the gene matches: 4. In DNA, the CDR3 is TGTGCCAGCAGCGCGGGACAGGGCGACACTGAAGCTTTCTTT. This gives the protein CASSAGQGDTEAFF.

This chain links TRBV7-2 with TRBJ1-5; 9 bases fit TRBD1. The CDR3 is made up of 15 amino acids. The ends lost 2 bases at V and 6 bases at J; junction bases unmatched: 5. Germline assignment: CDR1 SGHTA and CDR2 FQGNSA. DNA of the CDR3: TGTGCCAGCAGCTTAAGACAGGGGGTACCTCAGCCCCAGCATTTT. This translates into CASSLRQGVPQPQHF.

The chain is built from TRBV5-1 and TRBJ2-6; D call uncertain. V lost 0 bases, J lost 0 bases, and 1 base lay in between. Germline CDR1 is SGHRS and CDR2 is YFSETQ. This CDR3 has 14 residues. The DNA of the CDR3 is TGCGCCAGCAGCTTGGGCTCTGGGGCCAACGTCCTGACTTTC. It translates to CASSLGSGANVLTF.

This clone was picked up one time. The chain recombines TRBV14 with TRBJ2-1; TRBD2 might be the D (5 bases). The V and J ends lost 3 bases and 7 bases respectively, with 13 bases between them. The germline V gene encodes CDR1 SGHDN and CDR2 FVKESK. The CDR3 totals 14 residues. The CDR3 region has the DNA TGTGCCAGCAGCCAGAGACGAGGGTCTAATGAGCAGTTCTTC. Translated: CASSQRRGSNEQFF.

The chain has TRBV30 and TRBJ1-5; no clear D gene. Trimming left V 0 bases short and J 6 bases short, with 9 bases between. Germline V gene lookup returns CDR1 GTSNPN and CDR2 SVGIG (reference sequence). CDR3 size: 13 residues. DNA of the CDR3: TGTGCCTGGAGTGTCGGTGGGTTTCAGCCCCAGCATTTT. Residues: CAWSVGGFQPQHF.

The chain is built from TRBV19 and TRBJ2-1; D is unresolved. This CDR3 spans 15 amino acids. Germline values: CDR1 LNHDA, CDR2 SQIVND (reference sequence). Trimming removed 2 bases from V and 0 bases from J, with 8 bases in between. CDR3 loop: CASSISSFSYNEQFF. In DNA, the CDR3 is TGTGCCAGTAGTATAAGTAGTTTCTCCTACAATGAGCAGTTCTTC.

The chain carries TRBV7-8 and TRBJ2-7; TRBD2 is a possible D gene (6 bases). CDR1 and CDR2 (germline): SGHVS, FQNEAQ. V dropped 5 bases and J dropped 7 bases, with 18 bases sitting between them. The CDR3 contains 14 residues. This CDR3 reads CASSPRVGGREQYF. As DNA, the CDR3 is TGTGCCAGCAGCCCCAGGGTGGGGGGAAGGGAGCAGTACTTC.

This chain links TRBV18 with TRBJ1-5; a possible D gene is TRBD1 (5 bases). Trimming removed 5 bases from V and 1 base from J, with 6 bases in between. The V gene's germline CDR1 is KGHSH and CDR2 LQKENI. There are 13 residues in the CDR3. CDR3 nucleotide sequence: TGTGCCAGCTCAGAGGGGAGCAATCAGCCCCAGCATTTT. As protein: CASSEGSNQPQHF.

This clone was counted a single time. The gene calls are TRBV5-1 and TRBJ2-7, with TRBD1 matching 8 bases. Per the germline V gene, CDR1 is SGHRS and CDR2 is YFSETQ. Trimming at V came to 5 bases and at J to 2 bases, leaving 6 bases not matched to a gene. The CDR3 loop spans 14 amino acids. CDR3 region: CASRRTGSPYEQYF. CDR3 sequence (DNA): TGCGCCAGCAGAAGGACAGGGTCACCCTACGAGCAGTACTTC.

This chain connects TRBV6-4 to TRBJ1-1; no reliable D call. The V end lost 7 bases, the J end lost 8 bases, and 26 bases lay between the germline ends. Per germline, CDR1 MRHNA and CDR2 SNTAGT. This CDR3 has 16 residues. The CDR3 coding sequence is TGTGCCAGCAAGTCCCACAGTGCCGTGTCCTCACGAGAAGCTTTCTTT. Translating it yields CASKSHSAVSSREAFF.

V is TRBV6-5 and J is TRBJ1-1; D gene unclear. Per germline, CDR1 MNHEY and CDR2 SVGAGI. The CDR3 sequence is 15 residues long. V was pared by 2 bases and J by 2 bases, with 12 bases between. CDR3 bases: TGTGCCAGCAGTTACAGCAGGAGGTTAAACACTGAAGCTTTCTTT. Encoded protein: CASSYSRRLNTEAFF.

This chain connects TRBV7-2 to TRBJ2-3; 8 positions agree with TRBD2. This CDR3 spans 14 amino acids. V lost 5 bases and J lost 6; bases outside the gene matches: 7. Germline V lookup: CDR1 SGHTA, CDR2 FQGNSA. The CDR3 loop reads CASSPRTGGDTQYF. The DNA for the CDR3 is TGTGCCAGCAGCCCCCGGACGGGAGGGGATACGCAGTATTTT.

This clone was found once. V usage is TRBV11-3 and J usage is TRBJ2-2; D may be TRBD1 (6 bases). The germline CDR1 and CDR2 sequences are SGHNT and YENEEA. CDR3 length equals 16 residues. Trimming shortened V by 0 bases and J by 2 bases, and 10 bases separated the two germline ends. CDR3 sequence (DNA): TGTGCCAGCAGCTTAGACGGACAGCTTAACACCGGGGAGCTGTTTTTT. This codes for CASSLDGQLNTGELFF.

This chain links TRBV19 with TRBJ1-2; no definite D call. The CDR3 contains 15 residues. V gave up 7 bases and J gave up 0 bases, with 15 bases separating them. The germline gives CDR1 LNHDA, CDR2 SQIVND (reference sequence). The CDR3 reads CASTFAKGPNYGYTF. CDR3 nucleotides: TGTGCCAGTACCTTTGCGAAGGGTCCTAACTATGGCTACACCTTC.

The chain is built from TRBV19 and TRBJ1-1; 11 positions match TRBD1. Germline-derived CDR1 and CDR2 are LNHDA and SQIVND (reference sequence). This CDR3 contains 14 residues. J lost 6 bases, V lost 9 bases, and 9 bases had no gene match. The DNA of the CDR3 is TGTGCCAGCCTCGGACAGGGGGCTTGGGCTGAAGCTTTCTTT. This codes for CASLGQGAWAEAFF.

The V and J genes are TRBV28 and TRBJ2-7; maybe TRBD1 (7 bases). The CDR3 is made up of 16 amino acids. With 3 bases removed from V and 1 base from J, the gap between germline ends came to 16 bases. CDR1 is MDHEN, CDR2 SYDVKM, per germline. CDR3 residues: CASSFVAGGLSYEQYF. The CDR3 nucleotides read TGTGCCAGCAGTTTCGTGGCAGGGGGACTTTCCTACGAGCAGTACTTC.

This sequence joins TRBV27 and TRBJ2-1; D not resolved. Looked up from germline, CDR1 is MNHEY and CDR2 is SMNVEV (reference sequence). The CDR3 has 18 residues. Between the trimmed V and J ends, which lost 4 bases and 4 bases, there was a span of 23 bases. The CDR3 region is CASSSSSLPALPYNEQFF. CDR3 in DNA: TGTGCCAGCAGTTCTTCCTCACTTCCAGCCCTTCCATACAATGAGCAGTTCTTC.